This TCR beta chain was sequenced for a study of T-cell reconstitution after alpha-beta-depleted transplantation in children. Unique molecular identifiers featured in how the TCRbeta library was prepared. TCRdb reprocessed the PCR reads via MiXCR and lists one record per CDR3 protein. The sample lists approximately 1,000,000 distinct CDR3 sequences; about 30% were seen once. This sample comprised PBMCs, mostly from graft donor cells, obtained 360 days after TCRalphabeta/CD19-depleted stem cell transplant. This TCR was recovered from a boy younger than two who had a stem cell transplant for SCID, so the T cells may come from the graft donor.

The CDR3 DNA is TGTGCCAGCAGTCCTGGTTTCCGGCTAAATGAGCAGTTCTTC. It codes for CASSPGFRLNEQFF. This chain links TRBV12-3 or TRBV12-4 with TRBJ2-1; D ambiguous. The CDR3 runs 14 residues. The germline V and J ends were trimmed by 5 bases and 7 bases, with 15 bases remaining between them.